A single sample gave rise to the 6 T cell receptor beta chains below, sequenced in a study of blood T cell repertoires in COVID-19. The protocol was immunoSEQ multiplex PCR, while the TCRdb copy is restricted to in-frame clones and leaves out a portion. Of over 50,000 clones listed, approximately 90% are singletons. Sequencing input: peripheral blood. Every receptor here comes from a woman aged 55 to 70 with active or convalescent COVID-19.

This clone showed up just once. CDR3 DNA sequence: TGTGCCAGCAGTCTGACAGGCGGGGGGTTGACCACTGAAGCTTTCTTT. It yields the protein CASSLTGGGLTTEAFF. The chain employs TRBV27 and TRBJ1-1, with D possibly matching TRBD1 (6 bases). Germline V gives CDR1 MNHEY, CDR2 SMNVEV (reference sequence). The CDR3 totals 16 residues. V was cut by 5 bases and J by 4 bases, with 20 bases left in between.

The count of this clone is one. The V gene is TRBV7-9, the J gene TRBJ1-5, with a possible D match to TRBD1 (6 bases). Germline V gene lookup returns CDR1 SEHNR and CDR2 FQNEAQ (reference sequence). The ends were cut back, 1 base at V and 1 base at J, with 11 bases in the middle. The CDR3 extends over 16 amino acids. The CDR3 nucleotides are TGTGCCAGCAGCTTAGGGATACAGGGAAGCAATCAGCCCCAGCATTTT. Amino acid sequence: CASSLGIQGSNQPQHF.

V usage is TRBV30 and J usage is TRBJ1-6, with 7 bases matching TRBD1. Germline lookup yields CDR1 GTSNPN and CDR2 SVGIG (reference sequence). V dropped 5 bases and J dropped 9; count of bases not matched to a gene: 7. This CDR3 region has 13 residues. CDR3 protein: CAWAQGGLSPLHF. As DNA, the CDR3 is TGTGCCTGGGCCCAGGGGGGTCTTTCACCCCTCCACTTT.

The V and J genes are TRBV6-6 and TRBJ2-7; tentative D call: TRBD1 (8 bases). The CDR3 sequence is 15 residues long. Germline CDR1 is MNHNY and CDR2 is SVGAGI (reference sequence). V dropped 2 bases and J dropped 6 bases, with 17 bases sitting between them. The CDR3 bases are TGTGCCAGCAGTTACGGACAGGGAGGGTTCTCCGAGCAGTACTTC. Translating gives CASSYGQGGFSEQYF.

The chain couples TRBV5-5 to TRBJ1-3; no firm D call. V was shortened by 1 base and J by 4 bases, with 6 bases between the two germline ends. The V gene's germline CDR1 is SGHKS and CDR2 YYEKEE (reference sequence). CDR3 length equals 13 residues. The CDR3 reads CASSLLGGNTIYF. The CDR3 nucleotides read TGTGCCAGCAGCTTGCTCGGGGGAAACACCATATATTTT.

V and J are TRBV5-1 and TRBJ1-1; 10 positions match TRBD1. J lost 11 bases, V lost 0 bases, and 10 bases had no gene match. Per the germline V gene, CDR1 is SGHRS and CDR2 is YFSETQ. The CDR3 sequence is 15 residues long. The chain's CDR3 is CASSLEGQGPTGAFF. CDR3 DNA: TGCGCCAGCAGCTTGGAGGGACAGGGGCCTACGGGGGCTTTCTTT.